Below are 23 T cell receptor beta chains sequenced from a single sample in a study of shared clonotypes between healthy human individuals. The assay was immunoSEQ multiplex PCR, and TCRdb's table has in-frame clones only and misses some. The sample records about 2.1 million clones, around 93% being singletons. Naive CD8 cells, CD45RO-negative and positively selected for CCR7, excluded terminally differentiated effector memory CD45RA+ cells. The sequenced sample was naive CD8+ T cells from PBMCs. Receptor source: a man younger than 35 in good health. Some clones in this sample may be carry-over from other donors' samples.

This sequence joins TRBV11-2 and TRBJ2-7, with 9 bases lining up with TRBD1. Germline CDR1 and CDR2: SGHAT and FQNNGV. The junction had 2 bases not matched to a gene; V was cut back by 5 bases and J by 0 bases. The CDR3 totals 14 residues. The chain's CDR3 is CASSADRGSYEQYF. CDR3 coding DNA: TGTGCCAGCAGCGCGGACAGGGGCTCCTACGAGCAGTACTTC.

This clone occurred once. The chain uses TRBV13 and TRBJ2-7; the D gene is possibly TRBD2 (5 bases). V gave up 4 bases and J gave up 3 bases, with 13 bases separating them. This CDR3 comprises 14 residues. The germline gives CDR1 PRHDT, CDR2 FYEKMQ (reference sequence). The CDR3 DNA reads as TGTGCCAGCAGCTCGGCGGAGAGGGTCTACGAGCAGTACTTC. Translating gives CASSSAERVYEQYF.

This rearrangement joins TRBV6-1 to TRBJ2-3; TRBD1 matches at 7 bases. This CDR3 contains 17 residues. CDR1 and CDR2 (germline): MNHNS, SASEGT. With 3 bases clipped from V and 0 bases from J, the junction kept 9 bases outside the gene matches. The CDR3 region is CASSEHGTVSSTDTQYF. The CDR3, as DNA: TGTGCCAGCAGTGAGCACGGGACAGTATCTAGCACAGATACGCAGTATTTT.

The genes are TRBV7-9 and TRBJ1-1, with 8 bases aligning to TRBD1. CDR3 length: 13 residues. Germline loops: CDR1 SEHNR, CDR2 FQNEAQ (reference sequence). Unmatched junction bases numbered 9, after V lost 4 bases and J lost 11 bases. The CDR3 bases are TGTGCCAGCAGCTACCTGGACAGGGCAGGGGCTTTCTTT. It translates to CASSYLDRAGAFF.

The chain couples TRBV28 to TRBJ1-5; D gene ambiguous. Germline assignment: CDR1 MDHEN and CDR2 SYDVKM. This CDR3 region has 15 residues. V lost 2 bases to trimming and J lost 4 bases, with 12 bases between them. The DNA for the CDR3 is TGTGCCAGCAGTTTAGTCAAATTTGGGAATCAGCCCCAGCATTTT. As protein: CASSLVKFGNQPQHF.

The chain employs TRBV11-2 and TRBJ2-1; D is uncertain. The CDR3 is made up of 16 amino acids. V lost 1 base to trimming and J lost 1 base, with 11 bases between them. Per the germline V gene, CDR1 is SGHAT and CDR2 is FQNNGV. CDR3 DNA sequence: TGTGCCAGCAGCTTAGCACCGGCGATATCCTACAATGAGCAGTTCTTC. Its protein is CASSLAPAISYNEQFF.

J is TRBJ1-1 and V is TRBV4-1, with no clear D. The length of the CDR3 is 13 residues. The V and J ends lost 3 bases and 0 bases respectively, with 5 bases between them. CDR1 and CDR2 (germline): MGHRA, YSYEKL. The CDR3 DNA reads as TGCGCCAGCAGCCACAGATTGAACACTGAAGCTTTCTTT. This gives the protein CASSHRLNTEAFF.

As DNA, the CDR3 is TGTGCCAGCAGCCAACAGGGGGCTGCTAATGAAAAACTGTTTTTT. It codes for CASSQQGAANEKLFF. V is TRBV7-9 and J is TRBJ1-4; TRBD1 agrees at 9 bases. Germline CDR1 SEHNR, CDR2 FQNEAQ (reference sequence). The CDR3 consists of 15 residues. The trim removed 5 bases at V and 3 bases at J, leaving 4 bases unmatched.

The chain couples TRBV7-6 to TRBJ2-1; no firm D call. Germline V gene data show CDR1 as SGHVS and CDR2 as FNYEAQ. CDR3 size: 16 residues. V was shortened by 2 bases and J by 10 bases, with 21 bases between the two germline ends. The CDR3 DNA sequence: TGTGCCAGCAGCTTACCTCCAGGAGAAGGGCGAGGCGAGCAGTTCTTC. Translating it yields CASSLPPGEGRGEQFF.

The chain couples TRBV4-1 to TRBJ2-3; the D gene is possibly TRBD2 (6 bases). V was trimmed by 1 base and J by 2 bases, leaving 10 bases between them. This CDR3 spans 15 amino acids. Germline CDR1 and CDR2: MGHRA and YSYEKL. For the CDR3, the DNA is TGCGCCAGCAGCCAAGGGAGGGTTTACACAGATACGCAGTATTTT. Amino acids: CASSQGRVYTDTQYF.

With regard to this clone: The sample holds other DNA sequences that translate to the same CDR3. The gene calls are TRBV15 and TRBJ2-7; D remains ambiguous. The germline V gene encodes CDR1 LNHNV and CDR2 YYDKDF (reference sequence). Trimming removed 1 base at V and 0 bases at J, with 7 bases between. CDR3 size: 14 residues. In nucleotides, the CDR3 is TGTGCCACCAGCAGAGTGACAAGCTCCTACGAGCAGTACTTC. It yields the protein CATSRVTSSYEQYF.

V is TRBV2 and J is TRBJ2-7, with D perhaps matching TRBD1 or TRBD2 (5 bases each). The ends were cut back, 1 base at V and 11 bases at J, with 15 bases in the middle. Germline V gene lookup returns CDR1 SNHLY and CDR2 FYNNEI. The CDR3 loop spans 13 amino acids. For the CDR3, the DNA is TGTGCCAGCAGTGAAGGGTGGGGGAGATGGGAGTACTTC. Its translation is CASSEGWGRWEYF. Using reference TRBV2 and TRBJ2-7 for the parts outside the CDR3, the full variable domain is EPEVTQTPSHQVTQMGQEVILRCVPISNHLYFYWYRQILGQKVEFLVSFYNNEISEKSEIFDDQFSVERPDGSNFTLKIRSTKLEDSAMYFCASSEGWGRWEYFGPGTRLTVT.

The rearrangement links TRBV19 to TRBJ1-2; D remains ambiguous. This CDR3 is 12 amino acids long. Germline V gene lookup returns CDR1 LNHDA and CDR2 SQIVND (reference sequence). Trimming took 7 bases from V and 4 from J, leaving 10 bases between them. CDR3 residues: CASKGSAYGYTF. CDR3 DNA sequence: TGTGCCAGTAAGGGCAGCGCCTATGGCTACACCTTC.

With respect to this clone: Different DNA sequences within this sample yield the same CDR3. The CDR3 sequence: CSVEGGDFSYEQYF. As DNA, the CDR3 is TGCAGCGTTGAAGGGGGAGATTTCTCCTACGAGCAGTACTTC. The rearrangement joins TRBV29-1 to TRBJ2-7; TRBD2 is a possible D gene (5 bases). Trimming cost V 1 base and J 0 bases, with 10 bases left between them. The CDR3 covers 14 residues. Germline V gene lookup returns CDR1 SQVTM and CDR2 ANQGSEA.

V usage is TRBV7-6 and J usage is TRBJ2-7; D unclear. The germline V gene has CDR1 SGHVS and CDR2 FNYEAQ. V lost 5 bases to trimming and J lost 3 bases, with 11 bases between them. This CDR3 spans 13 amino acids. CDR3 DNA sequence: TGTGCCAGCAGCCCGGCTCCCGGCTACGAGCAGTACTTC. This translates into CASSPAPGYEQYF.

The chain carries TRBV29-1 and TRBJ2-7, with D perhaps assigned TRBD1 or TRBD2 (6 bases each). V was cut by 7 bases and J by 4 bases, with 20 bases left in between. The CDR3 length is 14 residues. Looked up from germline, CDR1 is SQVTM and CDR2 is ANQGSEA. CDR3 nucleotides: TGCAGCGCGATACCGGCGGGACAACGATACGAGCAGTACTTC. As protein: CSAIPAGQRYEQYF.

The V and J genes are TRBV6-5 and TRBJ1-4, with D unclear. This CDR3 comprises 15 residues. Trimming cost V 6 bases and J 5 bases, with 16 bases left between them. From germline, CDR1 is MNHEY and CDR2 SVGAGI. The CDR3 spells CASRPQKSPNEKLFF. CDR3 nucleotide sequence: TGTGCCAGCAGGCCCCAGAAATCCCCAAATGAAAAACTGTTTTTT.

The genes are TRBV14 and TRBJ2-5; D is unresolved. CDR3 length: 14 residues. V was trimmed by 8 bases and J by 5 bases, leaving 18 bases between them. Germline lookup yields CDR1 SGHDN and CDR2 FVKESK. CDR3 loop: CASYGSARTETQYF. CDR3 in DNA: TGTGCCAGCTACGGTTCTGCGCGTACGGAGACCCAGTACTTC.

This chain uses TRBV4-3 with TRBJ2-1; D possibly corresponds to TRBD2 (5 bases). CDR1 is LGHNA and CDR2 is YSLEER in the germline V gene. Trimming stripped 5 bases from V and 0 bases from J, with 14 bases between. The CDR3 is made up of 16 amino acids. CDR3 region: CASSVREGSSYNEQFF. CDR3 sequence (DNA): TGCGCCAGCAGCGTCCGAGAAGGGAGCTCCTACAATGAGCAGTTCTTC.

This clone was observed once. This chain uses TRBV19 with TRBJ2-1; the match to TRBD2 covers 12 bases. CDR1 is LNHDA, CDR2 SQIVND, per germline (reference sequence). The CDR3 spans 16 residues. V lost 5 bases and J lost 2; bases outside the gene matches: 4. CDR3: CASSSLAGGPYNEQFF. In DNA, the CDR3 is TGTGCCAGTAGTTCTCTAGCGGGAGGGCCCTACAATGAGCAGTTCTTC.

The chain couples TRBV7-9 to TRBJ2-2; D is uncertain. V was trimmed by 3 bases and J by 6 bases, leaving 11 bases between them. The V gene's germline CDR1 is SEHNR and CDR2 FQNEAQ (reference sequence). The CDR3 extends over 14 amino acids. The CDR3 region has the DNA TGTGCCAGCAGCTTCGCACGTTATCCCGGGGAGCTGTTTTTT. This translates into CASSFARYPGELFF.

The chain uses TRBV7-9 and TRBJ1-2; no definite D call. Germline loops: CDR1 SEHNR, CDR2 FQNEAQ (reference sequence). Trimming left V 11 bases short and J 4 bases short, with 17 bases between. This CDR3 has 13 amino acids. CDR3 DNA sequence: TGTGCCTCAAGATCCACCGTAAGCTATGGCTACACCTTC. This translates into CASRSTVSYGYTF. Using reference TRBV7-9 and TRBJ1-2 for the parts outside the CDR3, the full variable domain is DTGVSQNPRHKITKRGQNVTFRCDPISEHNRLYWYRQTLGQGPEFLTYFQNEAQLEKSRLLSDRFSAERPKGSFSTLEIQRTEQGDSAMYLCASRSTVSYGYTFGSGTRLTVV.

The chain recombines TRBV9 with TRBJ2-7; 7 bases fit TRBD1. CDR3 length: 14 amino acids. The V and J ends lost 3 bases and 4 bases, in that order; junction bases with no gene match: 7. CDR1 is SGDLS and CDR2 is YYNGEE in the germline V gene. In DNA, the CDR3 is TGTGCCAGCAGCGGAACAGGGGATATGTACGAGCAGTACTTC. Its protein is CASSGTGDMYEQYF.